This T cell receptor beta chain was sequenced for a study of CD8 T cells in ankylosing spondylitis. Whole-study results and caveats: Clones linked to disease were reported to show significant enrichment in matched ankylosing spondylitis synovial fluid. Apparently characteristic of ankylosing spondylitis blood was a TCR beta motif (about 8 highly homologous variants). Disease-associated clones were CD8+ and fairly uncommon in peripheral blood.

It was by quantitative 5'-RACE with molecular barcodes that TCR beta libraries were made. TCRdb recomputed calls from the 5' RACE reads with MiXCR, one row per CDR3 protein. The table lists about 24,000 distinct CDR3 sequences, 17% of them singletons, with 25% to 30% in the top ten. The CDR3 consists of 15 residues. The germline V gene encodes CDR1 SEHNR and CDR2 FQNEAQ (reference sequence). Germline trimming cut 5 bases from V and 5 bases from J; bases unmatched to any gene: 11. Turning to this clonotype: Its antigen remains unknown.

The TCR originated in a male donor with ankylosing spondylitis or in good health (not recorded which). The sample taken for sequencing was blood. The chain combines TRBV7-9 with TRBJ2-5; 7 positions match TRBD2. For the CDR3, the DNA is TGTGCCAGCAGCCCCCTGGGACTATCCCACGAGACCCAGTACTTC. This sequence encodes CASSPLGLSHETQYF.